This TCR beta chain comes out of a study of neurological immune-mediated disorders. This clonotype came up many times. Antigen specificity is unknown. Study-wide findings and caveats: On phylogenetic grouping, the repertoires of 18 of 34 multiple sclerosis patients fell within one related-CDR3 cluster, constituting a possible signature. There were no CDR3 amino acid sequences shared by expanded clones across subjects, a result suggesting private repertoires in all groups. The most TCR clonal expansion was seen in HTLV-1-associated myelopathy, and the least was seen in multiple sclerosis, which fell below healthy controls.

For the unsorted libraries, 2 million PBMCs stored at -80 C served as input. TCRdb re-called the 5' RACE reads with MiXCR, one entry per CDR3 protein. The table lists 55,000 to 65,000 distinct CDR3 sequences, 3.5% to 4.5% of them singletons, with roughly 2% in the top ten. Source material: PBMCs. The receptor's source is a woman in her forties or fifties with multiple sclerosis.

The CDR3 sequence: CASSWGGVGTEAFF. The CDR3 region has the DNA TGTGCCAGCAGCTGGGGGGGAGTGGGCACTGAAGCTTTCTTT. This sequence joins TRBV7-2 and TRBJ1-1; D possibly corresponds to TRBD1 (5 bases). This CDR3 has 14 amino acids. Germline V gene sequence: CDR1 SGHTA, CDR2 FQGNSA. V lost 4 bases and J lost 4, with 13 bases in between.